A single sample gave rise to the 13 T cell receptor beta chains below, sequenced in a study of regulatory T cells in long-lasting Graves disease. Time point reported: newly diagnosed GD, antithyroid drugs for less than 3 months. PBMCs provided the RNA from which the TCR library was made. CDR3 regions were amplified by Arm-PCR using iRepertoire HTBI primers to build TCR beta libraries. In TCRdb, the multiplex PCR reads were re-called with MiXCR into one record per CDR3 protein. The sample includes around 400,000 distinct CDR3 sequences, roughly 15% of them seen just once. This specimen consisted of peripheral blood mononuclear cells (PBMCs), obtained at new diagnosis, from a patient treated with antithyroid drugs. These receptors were collected from a female donor with Graves disease.

This clonotype showed up just a few times. The chain couples TRBV5-1 to TRBJ2-3; either TRBD1 or TRBD2 may supply D (5 bases each). This CDR3 has 16 residues. Per germline, CDR1 SGHRS and CDR2 YFSETQ. Trimming removed 0 bases from V and 6 bases from J, with 17 bases in between. CDR3 in amino acids: CASSLAGTGLLDTQYF. For the CDR3, the DNA is TGCGCCAGCAGCTTGGCCGGGACGGGGTTATTGGATACGCAGTATTTT.

This clonotype was observed at least ten times. The chain links TRBV28 to TRBJ2-7; 7 positions agree with TRBD2. Germline-derived CDR1 and CDR2 are MDHEN and SYDVKM. The CDR3 is 13 amino acids. Trimming removed 2 bases from V and 7 bases from J; junction bases left unmatched: 5. The CDR3 is CASSLPTLAEQYF. The CDR3 DNA sequence: TGTGCCAGCAGTTTACCAACACTAGCGGAGCAGTACTTC.

This clonotype was observed many times. The CDR3 region has the DNA TGCAGTCCCGCCCGAGACGTGGATACGCAGTATTTT. As protein: CSPARDVDTQYF. The chain joins TRBV20-1 to TRBJ2-3; no definite D call. The CDR3 is 12 amino acids. Germline loops: CDR1 DFQATT, CDR2 SNEGSKA (reference sequence). V dropped 8 bases and J dropped 6 bases, with 15 bases sitting between them.

In this sample, this clonotype turned up a few times. The chain employs TRBV4-1 and TRBJ1-1; the D gene is possibly TRBD1 (5 bases). Trimming cost V 3 bases and J 1 base, with 9 bases left between them. From germline, CDR1 is MGHRA and CDR2 YSYEKL. This CDR3 is built from 14 residues. CDR3 DNA: TGCGCCAGCAGCCACTGGACACAGAACACTGAAGCTTTCTTT. It yields the protein CASSHWTQNTEAFF.

This clonotype appeared many times. This chain connects TRBV11-2 to TRBJ2-3; TRBD2 is a possible D gene (7 bases). The V end was cut by 6 bases, the J end by 5 bases, with 15 bases between. This CDR3 is 14 amino acids long. Per germline, CDR1 SGHAT and CDR2 FQNNGV. The CDR3 sequence: CASRSPGGKDTQYF. DNA for the CDR3: TGTGCCAGCAGATCACCGGGGGGCAAAGATACGCAGTATTTT.

The table lists this clonotype with many counts. This chain joins TRBV20-1 and TRBJ1-1, with D uncertain. The CDR3 loop spans 13 amino acids. The V gene's germline CDR1 is DFQATT and CDR2 SNEGSKA (reference sequence). V shed 2 bases and J shed 10 bases, with 17 bases lying between them. CDR3 region: CSARLEGMIRAFF. In nucleotides, the CDR3 is TGCAGTGCTAGATTGGAGGGCATGATAAGAGCTTTCTTT.

This clonotype was seen repeatedly, ten times or more. The CDR3 spells CASSRNRDLQNTEAFF. CDR3 bases: TGTGCCAGTAGTAGGAATCGGGACTTACAGAACACTGAAGCTTTCTTT. This chain joins TRBV19 and TRBJ1-1, with D tentatively TRBD1 (5 bases). The V gene lost 4 bases and the J gene lost 1 base, with 16 bases spanning the gap. Germline V gene sequence: CDR1 LNHDA, CDR2 SQIVND (reference sequence). The CDR3 has 16 amino acids.

The table lists this clonotype with many counts. The chain carries TRBV19 and TRBJ1-1; weak D call: TRBD1 (5 bases). The germline V gene encodes CDR1 LNHDA and CDR2 SQIVND (reference sequence). Trimming removed 7 bases from V and 1 base from J, with 16 bases in between. CDR3 length: 15 residues. CDR3 DNA sequence: TGTGCCAGTATACATAGGACATCCTGGAACACTGAAGCTTTCTTT. Encoded protein: CASIHRTSWNTEAFF.

This clonotype has ten or more counts. This chain joins TRBV7-2 and TRBJ2-1, with D possibly being TRBD2 (6 bases). This CDR3 region has 14 residues. The ends were cut back, 5 bases at V and 5 bases at J, with 13 bases in the middle. The germline V gene encodes CDR1 SGHTA and CDR2 FQGNSA. CDR3 sequence: CASSDARGNNEQFF. The CDR3 nucleotides are TGTGCCAGCAGCGATGCCCGGGGGAACAATGAGCAGTTCTTC.

The CDR3 nucleotides read TGTGCCAGCAGGCAGAGAGTTTGGGGGATGTCCTACAATGAGCAGTTCTTC. Its translation: CASRQRVWGMSYNEQFF. V gene TRBV6-1 combines with J gene TRBJ2-1; D could derive from TRBD1 or TRBD2 (5 bases each). Germline CDR1 MNHNS, CDR2 SASEGT. The V end lost 6 bases, the J end lost 1 base, and 19 bases lay between the germline ends. The CDR3 is 17 amino acids.

This clonotype was observed at least ten times. The chain has TRBV7-9 and TRBJ2-5; D tentatively fits TRBD1 or TRBD2 (5 bases each). V dropped 4 bases and J dropped 2 bases, with 11 bases sitting between them. The CDR3 consists of 14 residues. The germline V gene encodes CDR1 SEHNR and CDR2 FQNEAQ (reference sequence). The CDR3 region is CASSSSGTQETQYF. For the CDR3, the DNA is TGTGCCAGCAGCTCATCCGGGACGCAAGAGACCCAGTACTTC.

This clonotype turned up a few times. The chain has TRBV29-1 and TRBJ1-2; 10 nucleotides match TRBD1. This CDR3 comprises 14 residues. The ends lost 6 bases at V and 8 bases at J; junction bases unmatched: 12. Germline V lookup: CDR1 SQVTM, CDR2 ANQGSEA. CDR3 protein: CSVIVRDRGYGYTF. The CDR3 DNA reads TGCAGCGTCATTGTCCGGGACAGGGGATACGGCTACACCTTC.

Ten or more counts support this clonotype. The rearrangement joins TRBV20-1 to TRBJ1-4; D is undetermined. V gave up 2 bases and J gave up 5 bases, with 6 bases separating them. The CDR3 extends over 12 amino acids. CDR1 is DFQATT and CDR2 is SNEGSKA in the germline V gene (reference sequence). CDR3 sequence: CSARPENEKLFF. The CDR3 nucleotides read TGCAGTGCTAGACCGGAAAATGAAAAACTGTTTTTT.